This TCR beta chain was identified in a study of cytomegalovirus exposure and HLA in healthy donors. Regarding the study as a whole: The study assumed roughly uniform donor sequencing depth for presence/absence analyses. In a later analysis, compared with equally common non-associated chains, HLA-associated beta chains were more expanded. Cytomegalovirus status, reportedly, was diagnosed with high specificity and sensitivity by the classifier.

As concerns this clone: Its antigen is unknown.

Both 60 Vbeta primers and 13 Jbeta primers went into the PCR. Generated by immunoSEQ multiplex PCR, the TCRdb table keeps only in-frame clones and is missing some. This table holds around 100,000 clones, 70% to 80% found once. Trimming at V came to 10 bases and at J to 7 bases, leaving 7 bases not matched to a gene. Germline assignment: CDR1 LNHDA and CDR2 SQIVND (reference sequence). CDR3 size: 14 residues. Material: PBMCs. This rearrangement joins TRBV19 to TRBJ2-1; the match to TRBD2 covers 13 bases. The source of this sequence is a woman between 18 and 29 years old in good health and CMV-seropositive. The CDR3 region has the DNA TGTGCCACTATAAGGACTAGCGGGAGTAATGAGCAGTTCTTC. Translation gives CATIRTSGSNEQFF.